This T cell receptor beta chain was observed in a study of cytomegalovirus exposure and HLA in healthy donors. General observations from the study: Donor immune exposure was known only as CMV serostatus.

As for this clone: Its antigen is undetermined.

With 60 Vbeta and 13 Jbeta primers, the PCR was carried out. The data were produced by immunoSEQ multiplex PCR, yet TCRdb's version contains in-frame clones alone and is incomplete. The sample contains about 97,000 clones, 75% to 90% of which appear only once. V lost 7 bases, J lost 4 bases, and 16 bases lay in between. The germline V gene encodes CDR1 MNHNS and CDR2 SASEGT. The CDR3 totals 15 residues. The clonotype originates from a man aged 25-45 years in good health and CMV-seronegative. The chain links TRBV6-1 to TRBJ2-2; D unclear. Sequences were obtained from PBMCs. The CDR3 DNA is TGTGCCAGCAAGGTGTTTAGCCTAGGCACCGGGGAGCTGTTTTTT. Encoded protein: CASKVFSLGTGELFF.